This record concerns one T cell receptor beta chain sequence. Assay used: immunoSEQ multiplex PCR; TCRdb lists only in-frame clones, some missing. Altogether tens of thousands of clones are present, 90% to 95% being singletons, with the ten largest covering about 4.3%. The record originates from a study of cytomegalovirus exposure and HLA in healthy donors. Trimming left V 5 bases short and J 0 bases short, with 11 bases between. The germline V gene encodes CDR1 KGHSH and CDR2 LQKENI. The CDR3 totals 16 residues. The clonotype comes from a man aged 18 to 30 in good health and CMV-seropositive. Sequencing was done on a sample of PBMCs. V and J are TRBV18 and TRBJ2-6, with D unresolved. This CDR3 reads CASSTPASSGANVLTF. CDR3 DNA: TGTGCCAGCTCAACTCCCGCAAGCTCTGGGGCCAACGTCCTGACTTTC.